This T cell receptor beta chain was documented in a study of patients and donors after allogeneic stem cell transplantation. TCRdb reprocessed the RT-PCR reads with MiXCR, giving one entry per CDR3 protein. The sample includes roughly 880,000 distinct CDR3 sequences, roughly 17% seen only once; the top ten take roughly 6%. This CDR3 comprises 12 residues. V was clipped by 6 bases and J by 6 bases, with 12 bases between them. Germline CDR1 and CDR2: MDHEN and SYDVKM. This clonotype has more than one count but fewer than ten. Input material: blood, either unsorted or a sorted T cell fraction (not recorded which). This sequence joins TRBV28 and TRBJ2-7, with D uncertain. This TCR derives from a human donor who was either an allogeneic HSCT recipient or a stem cell or donor lymphocyte infusion donor (not recorded which). It is not recorded whose cells these are; they may come from a transplant donor. Here the CDR3 reads CASRLQKGEQYF. The CDR3 nucleotides read TGTGCCAGCAGGCTTCAAAAGGGCGAGCAGTACTTC.